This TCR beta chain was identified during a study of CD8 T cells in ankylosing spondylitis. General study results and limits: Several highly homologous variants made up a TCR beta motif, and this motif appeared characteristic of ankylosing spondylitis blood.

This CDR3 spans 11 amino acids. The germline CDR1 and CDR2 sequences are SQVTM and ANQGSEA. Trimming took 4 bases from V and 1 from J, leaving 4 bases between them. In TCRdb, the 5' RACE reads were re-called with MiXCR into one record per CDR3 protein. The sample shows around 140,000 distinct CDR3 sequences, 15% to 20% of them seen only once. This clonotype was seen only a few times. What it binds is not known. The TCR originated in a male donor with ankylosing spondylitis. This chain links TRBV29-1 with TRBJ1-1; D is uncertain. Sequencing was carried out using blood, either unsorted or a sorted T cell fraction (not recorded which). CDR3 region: CSVAENTEAFF. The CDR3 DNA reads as TGCAGCGTTGCAGAGAACACTGAAGCTTTCTTT.